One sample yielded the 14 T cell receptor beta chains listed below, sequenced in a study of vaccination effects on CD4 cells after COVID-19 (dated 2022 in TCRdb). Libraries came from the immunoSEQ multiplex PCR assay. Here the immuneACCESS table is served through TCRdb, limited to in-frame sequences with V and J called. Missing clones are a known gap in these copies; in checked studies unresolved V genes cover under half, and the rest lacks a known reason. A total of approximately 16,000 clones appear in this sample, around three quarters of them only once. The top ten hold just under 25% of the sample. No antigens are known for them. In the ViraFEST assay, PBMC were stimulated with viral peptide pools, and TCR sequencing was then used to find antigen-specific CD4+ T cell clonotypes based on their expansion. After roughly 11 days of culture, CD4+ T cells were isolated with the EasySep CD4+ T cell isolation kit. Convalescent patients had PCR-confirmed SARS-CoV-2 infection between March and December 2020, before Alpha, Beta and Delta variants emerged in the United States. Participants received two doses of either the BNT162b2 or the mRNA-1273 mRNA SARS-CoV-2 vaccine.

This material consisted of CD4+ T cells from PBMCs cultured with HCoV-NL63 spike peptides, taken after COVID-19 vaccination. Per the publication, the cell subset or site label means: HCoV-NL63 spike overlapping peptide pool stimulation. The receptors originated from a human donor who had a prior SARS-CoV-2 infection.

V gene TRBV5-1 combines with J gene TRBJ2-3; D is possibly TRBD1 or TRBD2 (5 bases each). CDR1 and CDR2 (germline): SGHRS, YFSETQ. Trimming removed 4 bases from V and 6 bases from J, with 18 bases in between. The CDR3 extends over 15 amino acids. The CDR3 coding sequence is TGCGCCAGCAGCCCTGGGGGTCCCACGACGGATACGCAGTATTTT. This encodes CASSPGGPTTDTQYF.

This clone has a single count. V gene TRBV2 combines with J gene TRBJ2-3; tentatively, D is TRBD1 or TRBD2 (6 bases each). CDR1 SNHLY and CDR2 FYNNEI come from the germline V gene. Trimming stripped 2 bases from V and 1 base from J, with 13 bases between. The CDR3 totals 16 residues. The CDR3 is CASSEYQGTGTDTQYF. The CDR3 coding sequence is TGTGCCAGCAGTGAATATCAGGGGACTGGCACAGATACGCAGTATTTT.

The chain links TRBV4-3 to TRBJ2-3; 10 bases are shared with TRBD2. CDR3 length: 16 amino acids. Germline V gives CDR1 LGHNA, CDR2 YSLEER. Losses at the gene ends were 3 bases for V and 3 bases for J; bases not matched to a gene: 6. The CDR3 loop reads CASSHRLAGLTDTQYF. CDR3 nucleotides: TGCGCCAGCAGCCATAGACTAGCGGGTTTGACAGATACGCAGTATTTT.

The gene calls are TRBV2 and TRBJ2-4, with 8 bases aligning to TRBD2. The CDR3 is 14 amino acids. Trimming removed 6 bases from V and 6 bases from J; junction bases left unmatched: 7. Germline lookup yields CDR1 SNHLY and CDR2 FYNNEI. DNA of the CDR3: TGTGCCAGCAGAGCCGGGGGGGCGGTAAACATTCAGTACTTC. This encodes CASRAGGAVNIQYF. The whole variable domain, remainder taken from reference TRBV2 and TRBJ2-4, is EPEVTQTPSHQVTQMGQEVILRCVPISNHLYFYWYRQILGQKVEFLVSFYNNEISEKSEIFDDQFSVERPDGSNFTLKIRSTKLEDSAMYFCASRAGGAVNIQYFGAGTRLSVL.

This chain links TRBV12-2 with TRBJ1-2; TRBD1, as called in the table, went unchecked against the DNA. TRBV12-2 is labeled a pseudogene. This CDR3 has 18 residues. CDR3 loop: CASRLTAAPILTNYGYTF. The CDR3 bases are TGTGCAAGTCGCCTTACAGCTGCCCCAATCCTCACTAACTATGGCTACACCTTC.

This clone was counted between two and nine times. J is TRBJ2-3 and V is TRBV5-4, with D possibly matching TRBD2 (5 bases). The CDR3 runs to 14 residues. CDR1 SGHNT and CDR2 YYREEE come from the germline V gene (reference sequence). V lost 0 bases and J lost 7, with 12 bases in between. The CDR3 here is CASSLASGSNTQYF. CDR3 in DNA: TGTGCCAGCAGCTTGGCGTCGGGATCCAATACGCAGTATTTT.

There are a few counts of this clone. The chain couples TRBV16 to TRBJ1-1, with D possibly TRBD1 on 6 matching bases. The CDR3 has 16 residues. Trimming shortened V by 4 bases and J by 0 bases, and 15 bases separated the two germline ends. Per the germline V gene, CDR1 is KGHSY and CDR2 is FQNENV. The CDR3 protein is CASSRTRGGMNTEAFF. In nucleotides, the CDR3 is TGTGCCAGCAGCCGTACGAGGGGGGGAATGAACACTGAAGCTTTCTTT.

For the CDR3, the DNA is TGTGCCAGCAGGAAAGACGGCTACACTGAAGCTTTCTTT. Residues: CASRKDGYTEAFF. V is TRBV12-3 or TRBV12-4 and J is TRBJ1-1; no definite D call. Trimming removed 6 bases from V and 3 bases from J, with 11 bases in between. The CDR3 has 13 residues.

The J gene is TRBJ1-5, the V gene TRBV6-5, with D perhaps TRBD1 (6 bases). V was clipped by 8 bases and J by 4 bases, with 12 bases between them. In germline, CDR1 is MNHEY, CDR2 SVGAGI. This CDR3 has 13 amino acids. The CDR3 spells CASGGQPNQPQHF. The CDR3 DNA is TGTGCCAGCGGGGGGCAGCCAAATCAGCCCCAGCATTTT.

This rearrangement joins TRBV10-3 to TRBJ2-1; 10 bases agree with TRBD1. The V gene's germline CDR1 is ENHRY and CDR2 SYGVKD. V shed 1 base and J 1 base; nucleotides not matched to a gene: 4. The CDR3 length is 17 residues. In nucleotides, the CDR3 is TGTGCCATCAGTGAGTGGAAGGGACAGGGGTCCTACAATGAGCAGTTCTTC. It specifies CAISEWKGQGSYNEQFF.

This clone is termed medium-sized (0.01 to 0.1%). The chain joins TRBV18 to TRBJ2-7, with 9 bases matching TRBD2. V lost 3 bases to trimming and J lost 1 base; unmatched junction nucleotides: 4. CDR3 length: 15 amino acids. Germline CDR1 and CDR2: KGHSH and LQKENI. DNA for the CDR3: TGTGCCAGCTCACCCCAGCGGGGGGAATCCTACGAGCAGTACTTC. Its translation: CASSPQRGESYEQYF.

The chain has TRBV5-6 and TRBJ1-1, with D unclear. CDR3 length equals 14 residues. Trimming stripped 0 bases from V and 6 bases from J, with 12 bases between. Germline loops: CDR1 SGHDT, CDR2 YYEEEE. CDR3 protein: CASSLVVWEPEAFF. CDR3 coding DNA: TGTGCCAGCAGCTTGGTAGTTTGGGAGCCTGAAGCTTTCTTT. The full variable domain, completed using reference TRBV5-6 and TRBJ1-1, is DAGVTQSPTHLIKTRGQQVTLRCSPKSGHDTVSWYQQALGQGPQFIFQYYEEEERQRGNFPDRFSGHQFPNYSSELNVNALLLGDSALYLCASSLVVWEPEAFFGQGTRLTVV.

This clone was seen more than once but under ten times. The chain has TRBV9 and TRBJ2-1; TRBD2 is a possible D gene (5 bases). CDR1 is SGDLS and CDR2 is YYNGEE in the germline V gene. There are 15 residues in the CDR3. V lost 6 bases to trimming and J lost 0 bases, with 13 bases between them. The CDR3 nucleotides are TGTGCCAGCACGCCCGGGGTGAGCTCCTACAATGAGCAGTTCTTC. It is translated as CASTPGVSSYNEQFF.

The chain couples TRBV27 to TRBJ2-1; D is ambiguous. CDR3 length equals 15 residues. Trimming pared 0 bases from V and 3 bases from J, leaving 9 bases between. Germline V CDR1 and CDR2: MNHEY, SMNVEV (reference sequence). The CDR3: CASSLSWAYYNEQFF. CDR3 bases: TGTGCCAGCAGTTTATCCTGGGCATACTACAATGAGCAGTTCTTC.